Presented here are 14 T cell receptor beta chains from one specimen sequenced in a study of CD8 T cells in ankylosing spondylitis. Each CDR3 protein gets one entry after TCRdb re-called the 5' RACE reads with MiXCR. The sample lists 300,000 to 400,000 distinct CDR3 sequences; under 25% were seen once. These receptors' targets are unknown. Notes on the study in general: Made up of 7 to 9 highly homologous variants, a TCR beta motif appeared characteristic of ankylosing spondylitis blood.

Sequences were obtained from blood, either unsorted or a sorted T cell fraction (not recorded which). These TCRs come from a male donor with ankylosing spondylitis.

The chain couples TRBV18 to TRBJ2-2, with D possibly called TRBD1 or TRBD2 (7 bases each). Germline V gives CDR1 KGHSH, CDR2 LQKENI. V lost 2 bases, J lost 3 bases, and 19 bases lay in between. The CDR3 runs to 18 residues. The CDR3 loop is CASSPNRGGSLYTGELFF. The CDR3 region has the DNA TGTGCCAGCTCACCAAACAGGGGCGGGAGTCTCTACACCGGGGAGCTGTTTTTT.

The rearrangement links TRBV11-2 to TRBJ2-3; D gene uncertain. V was cut by 3 bases and J by 0 bases, with 16 bases left in between. Germline values: CDR1 SGHAT, CDR2 FQNNGV. CDR3 length: 17 residues. The CDR3 sequence is CASSFYNTRPSTDTQYF. The CDR3, as DNA: TGTGCCAGCAGCTTTTACAACACTCGGCCCAGCACAGATACGCAGTATTTT.

This rearrangement joins TRBV21-1 to TRBJ1-6. TRBV21-1 constitutes a pseudogene. The CDR3 has 18 amino acids. CDR3 sequence: CASSKGRPGDPYNSPLHF. The CDR3 bases are TGTGCCAGTAGCAAAGGGCGTCCGGGAGACCCCTATAATTCACCCCTCCACTTT.

The chain couples TRBV28 to TRBJ2-5; tentative D call: TRBD2 (5 bases). Trimming pared 6 bases from V and 2 bases from J, leaving 16 bases between. Germline-derived CDR1 and CDR2 are MDHEN and SYDVKM. CDR3 length: 15 residues. DNA for the CDR3: TGTGCCAGCAGCCGCCAGGAGGTAGCTCAAGAGACCCAGTACTTC. Its translation is CASSRQEVAQETQYF.

This clonotype was found a few times. The rearrangement links TRBV10-3 to TRBJ1-2; no firm D call. From germline, CDR1 is ENHRY and CDR2 SYGVKD. V dropped 0 bases and J dropped 8 bases, with 19 bases sitting between them. The CDR3 covers 16 residues. CDR3 in DNA: TGTGCCATCAGTGAGTCATTTGAGGCCAGGCGTAGGGGCTACACCTTC. Translating gives CAISESFEARRRGYTF.

The CDR3, as DNA: TGTGCCAGCAGCGAAGGAGTACAGGGGAAAGCTTTCTTT. Protein: CASSEGVQGKAFF. This rearrangement joins TRBV7-3 to TRBJ1-1, with 7 bases aligning to TRBD1. The J segment lost 9 bases and the V segment lost 5 bases, leaving 9 bases of the junction unmatched. The germline V gene encodes CDR1 SGHTA and CDR2 FQGTGA. The CDR3 loop spans 13 amino acids.

The rearrangement joins TRBV6-5 to TRBJ2-7, with a tentative D call TRBD1 (6 bases). CDR3 size: 12 residues. V lost 6 bases and J lost 5, with 11 bases in between. CDR1 is MNHEY, CDR2 SVGAGI, per germline. This chain's CDR3 is CASSRNRDEQYF. CDR3 sequence (DNA): TGTGCCAGCAGCCGGAACAGGGACGAGCAGTACTTC.

In this sample, this clonotype turned up many times. This chain uses TRBV5-6 with TRBJ2-3; D is unresolved. Germline lookup yields CDR1 SGHDT and CDR2 YYEEEE. CDR3 size: 13 residues. V lost 0 bases, J lost 2 bases, and 4 bases lay in between. The chain's CDR3 is CASSLGPTDTQYF. CDR3 DNA: TGTGCCAGCAGCTTGGGGCCCACAGATACGCAGTATTTT.

This chain uses TRBV18 with TRBJ2-4; D call uncertain. Germline CDR1 reads KGHSH; CDR2 reads LQKENI. This CDR3 spans 14 amino acids. Trimming removed 1 base from V and 7 bases from J, with 11 bases in between. DNA for the CDR3: TGTGCCAGCTCACCACGATACGGATTCAACATTCAGTACTTC. Translated, it gives CASSPRYGFNIQYF. Together with reference TRBV18 and TRBJ2-4, the CDR3 gives the full variable domain: NAGVMQNPRHLVRRRGQEARLRCSPMKGHSHVYWYRQLPEEGLKFMVYLQKENIIDESGMPKERFSAEFPKEGPSILRIQQVVRGDSAAYFCASSPRYGFNIQYFGAGTRLSVL.

This clonotype was seen more than once but under ten times. This chain links TRBV20-1 with TRBJ1-2; D not resolved. Looked up from germline, CDR1 is DFQATT and CDR2 is SNEGSKA (reference sequence). V lost 0 bases, J lost 5 bases, and 16 bases lay in between. The CDR3 totals 15 residues. CDR3 sequence reads: CSARDQADGYYGYTF. Here the CDR3 DNA reads TGCAGTGCTAGAGATCAGGCGGACGGATATTATGGCTACACCTTC.

This clonotype was found a few times. The chain is built from TRBV7-9 and TRBJ1-1, with D hard to call. Trimming took 1 base from V and 1 from J, leaving 10 bases between them. Germline V CDR1 and CDR2: SEHNR, FQNEAQ (reference sequence). CDR3 length: 15 residues. The CDR3 reads CASSLGYRSNTEAFF. As DNA, the CDR3 is TGTGCCAGCAGCTTAGGGTACAGATCGAACACTGAAGCTTTCTTT. Filled out from reference TRBV7-9 and TRBJ1-1, the complete variable domain reads DTGVSQNPRHKITKRGQNVTFRCDPISEHNRLYWYRQTLGQGPEFLTYFQNEAQLEKSRLLSDRFSAERPKGSFSTLEIQRTEQGDSAMYLCASSLGYRSNTEAFFGQGTRLTVV.

Remarks on this clonotype: One end of the junction does not line up with germline, which may come from a read error. CDR3: CASSLSWRAETQYF. The CDR3 DNA is TGTGCTAGCAGCTTATCGTGGAGGGCAGAGACCCAGTACTTC. The rearrangement links TRBV7-7 to TRBJ2-5; maybe TRBD2 (6 bases). Germline V gene lookup returns CDR1 SSHAT and CDR2 FNYEAQ (reference sequence). This CDR3 spans 14 amino acids.

The J gene is TRBJ2-3, the V gene TRBV20-1; the D is unclear. Per germline, CDR1 DFQATT and CDR2 SNEGSKA (reference sequence). This CDR3 comprises 11 residues. V dropped 5 bases and J dropped 2 bases, with 5 bases sitting between them. Written as DNA, the CDR3 is TGCAGTGCTCCGTACACAGATACGCAGTATTTT. Residues: CSAPYTDTQYF.

This clonotype was seen more than once but under ten times. This chain links TRBV20-1 with TRBJ2-3; TRBD2 matches 8 bases. After removal of 4 bases from V and 4 bases from J, the junction contained 10 bases not matched to a gene. The CDR3 contains 15 residues. CDR1 and CDR2 (germline): DFQATT, SNEGSKA (reference sequence). CDR3 residues: CSAIVSGSEADTQYF. In DNA, the CDR3 is TGCAGTGCTATCGTCAGCGGGAGTGAGGCAGATACGCAGTATTTT.